The 17 T cell receptor beta chains listed next were all sequenced from one sample in a study of T cells in localized non-small cell lung cancer. Using immunoSEQ multiplex PCR, the repertoire was profiled, and TCRdb retains in-frame clones only, with some absent. The sample holds about 45,000 clones; 80% to 85% are singletons and the top ten take roughly 18%. Sample: peripheral blood mononuclear cells, taken before any cancer treatment. The receptors here all came from a man aged 40-75 years with stage III lung adenocarcinoma.

V gene TRBV9 combines with J gene TRBJ1-1; D is uncertain. Germline CDR1 SGDLS, CDR2 YYNGEE. Trimming cost V 1 base and J 1 base, with 17 bases left between them. The CDR3 is made up of 17 amino acids. The CDR3 sequence: CASSVSPSARENTEAFF. CDR3 nucleotide sequence: TGTGCCAGCAGCGTATCTCCTAGTGCCAGAGAGAACACTGAAGCTTTCTTT.

The chain couples TRBV19 to TRBJ2-7; perhaps D is TRBD1 or TRBD2 (6 bases each). V gave up 0 bases and J gave up 2 bases, with 14 bases separating them. Germline V gives CDR1 LNHDA, CDR2 SQIVND (reference sequence). The CDR3 is 16 residues long. The DNA for the CDR3 is TGTGCCAGTAGTATAGATAGTGGGGGGCCTACCTACGAGCAGTACTTC. Its translation is CASSIDSGGPTYEQYF. Full variable domain (rest looked up from reference TRBV19 and TRBJ2-7): DGGITQSPKYLFRKEGQNVTLSCEQNLNHDAMYWYRQDPGQGLRLIYYSQIVNDFQKGDIAEGYSVSREKKESFPLTVTSAQKNPTAFYLCASSIDSGGPTYEQYFGPGTRLTVT.

The chain couples TRBV13 to TRBJ2-5; 11 bases are shared with TRBD2. V trimming: 5 bases; J trimming: 3 bases; junction bases outside the gene matches: 8. Germline V gene lookup returns CDR1 PRHDT and CDR2 FYEKMQ (reference sequence). The CDR3 extends over 16 amino acids. CDR3 region: CASSTRTSGQKETQYF. In nucleotides, the CDR3 is TGTGCCAGCAGCACACGGACTAGCGGGCAAAAAGAGACCCAGTACTTC. The complete variable domain, with remaining parts taken from reference TRBV13 and TRBJ2-5, reads AAGVIQSPRHLIKEKRETATLKCYPIPRHDTVYWYQQGPGQDPQFLISFYEKMQSDKGSIPDRFSAQQFSDYHSELNMSSLELGDSALYFCASSTRTSGQKETQYFGPGTRLLVL.

This rearrangement joins TRBV27 to TRBJ2-3; D remains ambiguous. V lost 6 bases and J lost 2, with 9 bases in between. Germline CDR1 and CDR2: MNHEY and SMNVEV (reference sequence). This CDR3 spans 13 amino acids. The CDR3: CASRLTSTDTQYF. The CDR3 DNA follows: TGTGCCAGCAGGTTGACGTCCACAGATACGCAGTATTTT.

The chain employs TRBV15 and TRBJ2-3; D is perhaps TRBD1 or TRBD2 (6 bases each). The CDR3 spans 15 residues. V was cut by 5 bases and J by 7 bases, with 19 bases left in between. The germline V gene encodes CDR1 LNHNV and CDR2 YYDKDF (reference sequence). The CDR3 bases are TGTGCCACCAGCCGAGCTCCGGGGGCCGGGAATACGCAGTATTTT. This codes for CATSRAPGAGNTQYF.

The chain employs TRBV19 and TRBJ2-5; 9 bases map to TRBD1. The CDR3 extends over 16 amino acids. Germline values: CDR1 LNHDA, CDR2 SQIVND (reference sequence). The trim removed 4 bases at V and 0 bases at J, leaving 6 bases unmatched. The CDR3: CASSTITGGYQETQYF. The CDR3 region has the DNA TGTGCCAGTAGTACGATAACAGGGGGCTACCAAGAGACCCAGTACTTC.

This clone has a handful of counts. The chain employs TRBV27 and TRBJ2-1, with 11 bases lining up with TRBD2. Germline CDR1 MNHEY, CDR2 SMNVEV (reference sequence). The CDR3 length is 16 residues. V gave up 5 bases and J gave up 4 bases; unmatched junction bases: 7. DNA for the CDR3: TGTGCCAGCAGTCCCCGCCCTAGCGGGGGGTACAATGAGCAGTTCTTC. It specifies CASSPRPSGGYNEQFF.

This chain links TRBV28 with TRBJ2-7, with 7 bases fitting TRBD1. V was clipped by 3 bases and J by 0 bases; unmatched bases: 5. The V gene's germline CDR1 is MDHEN and CDR2 SYDVKM. The CDR3 has 15 amino acids. CDR3: CASSFAGTVSYEQYF. DNA of the CDR3: TGTGCCAGCAGTTTCGCCGGGACAGTCTCCTACGAGCAGTACTTC.

The chain employs TRBV5-6 and TRBJ2-6, with D perhaps matching TRBD1 (6 bases). The CDR3 sequence is 16 residues long. Trimming cost V 5 bases and J 2 bases, with 14 bases left between them. Germline CDR1 and CDR2: SGHDT and YYEEEE. The CDR3 loop reads CASRKQGLTGANVLTF. The DNA of the CDR3 is TGTGCCAGCAGGAAACAGGGTCTGACTGGGGCCAACGTCCTGACTTTC.

The genes are TRBV14 and TRBJ2-5; a possible D gene is TRBD1 (6 bases). Trimming took 0 bases from V and 1 from J, leaving 9 bases between them. The CDR3 is made up of 15 amino acids. Germline assignment: CDR1 SGHDN and CDR2 FVKESK. In DNA, the CDR3 is TGTGCCAGCAGCCAAGATGGACAGCTCCAAGAGACCCAGTACTTC. It encodes CASSQDGQLQETQYF.

The V and J genes are TRBV19 and TRBJ2-2; D is tentatively TRBD1 or TRBD2 (6 bases each). Germline lookup yields CDR1 LNHDA and CDR2 SQIVND (reference sequence). The CDR3 runs 16 residues. Trimming cost V 6 bases and J 4 bases, with 18 bases left between them. CDR3 in amino acids: CASSDMGGRATGELFF. Here the CDR3 DNA reads TGTGCCAGTAGCGATATGGGGGGCAGGGCCACCGGGGAGCTGTTTTTT.

The chain has TRBV19 and TRBJ2-5, with D perhaps matching TRBD1 (6 bases). CDR3 length equals 16 residues. V was clipped by 6 bases and J by 5 bases, with 22 bases between them. Germline V lookup: CDR1 LNHDA, CDR2 SQIVND (reference sequence). CDR3 nucleotides: TGTGCCAGTAGCAGGGGCAGGAGTGGGATGGGCGAGACCCAGTACTTC. Translated: CASSRGRSGMGETQYF. Based on the CDR3 plus reference TRBV19 and TRBJ2-5, the full variable domain is DGGITQSPKYLFRKEGQNVTLSCEQNLNHDAMYWYRQDPGQGLRLIYYSQIVNDFQKGDIAEGYSVSREKKESFPLTVTSAQKNPTAFYLCASSRGRSGMGETQYFGPGTRLLVL.

This chain links TRBV27 with TRBJ1-5; D gene unclear. V was cut by 3 bases and J by 2 bases, with 5 bases left in between. Looked up from germline, CDR1 is MNHEY and CDR2 is SMNVEV (reference sequence). The CDR3 loop spans 13 amino acids. This CDR3 is CASSFVGNQPQHF. The CDR3 coding sequence is TGTGCCAGCAGTTTCGTCGGCAATCAGCCCCAGCATTTT.

This clone was counted a single time. At one end, the junction sequence differs from germline, possibly due to a read error. The chain combines TRBV4-2 with TRBJ2-1, with 8 bases identical to TRBD2. The CDR3 spans 12 residues. Germline V gene lookup returns CDR1 LGHNA and CDR2 YNFKEQ. CDR3 in amino acids: CASSQDNGGGIF. The CDR3 nucleotides are TGTGCCAGCAGCCAAGATAATGGCGGGGGGATCTTC.

The chain joins TRBV30 to TRBJ1-6; tentatively, D is TRBD1 (6 bases). The CDR3 spans 18 residues. The V end lost 3 bases, the J end lost 2 bases, and 20 bases lay between the germline ends. CDR1 and CDR2 from the germline V gene are GTSNPN and SVGIG (reference sequence). CDR3 sequence: CAWSSYQGRGTYNSPLHF. DNA of the CDR3: TGTGCCTGGAGCTCCTACCAGGGGCGCGGGACCTATAATTCACCCCTCCACTTT.

This clone was counted only a few times. The V gene is TRBV7-6, the J gene TRBJ2-5; D call uncertain. The CDR3 has 12 residues. CDR1 and CDR2 from the germline V gene are SGHVS and FNYEAQ. The V end was cut by 2 bases, the J end by 0 bases, with 1 base between. The CDR3 region is CASSLNQETQYF. CDR3 nucleotide sequence: TGTGCCAGCAGCTTAAACCAAGAGACCCAGTACTTC.

This sequence joins TRBV7-9 and TRBJ1-1; no reliable D call. This CDR3 has 15 residues. The germline V gene has CDR1 SEHNR and CDR2 FQNEAQ (reference sequence). V lost 1 base to trimming and J lost 2 bases, with 11 bases between them. CDR3 residues: CASSLEFGTNTEAFF. CDR3 bases: TGTGCCAGCAGCTTAGAATTTGGTACAAACACTGAAGCTTTCTTT.